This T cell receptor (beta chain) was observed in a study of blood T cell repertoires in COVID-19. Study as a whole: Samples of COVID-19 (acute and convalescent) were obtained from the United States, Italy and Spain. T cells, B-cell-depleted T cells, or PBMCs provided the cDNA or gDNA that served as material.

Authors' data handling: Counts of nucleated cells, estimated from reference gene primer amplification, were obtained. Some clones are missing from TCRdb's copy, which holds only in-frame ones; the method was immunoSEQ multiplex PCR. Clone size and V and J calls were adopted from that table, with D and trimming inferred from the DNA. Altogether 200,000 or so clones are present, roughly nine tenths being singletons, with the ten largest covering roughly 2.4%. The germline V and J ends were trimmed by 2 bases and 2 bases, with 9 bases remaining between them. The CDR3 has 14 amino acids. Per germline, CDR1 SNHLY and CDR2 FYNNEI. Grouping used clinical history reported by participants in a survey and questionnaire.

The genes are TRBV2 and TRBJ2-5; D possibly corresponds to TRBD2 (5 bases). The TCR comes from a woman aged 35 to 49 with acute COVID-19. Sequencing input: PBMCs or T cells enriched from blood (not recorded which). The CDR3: CASSESRGQETQYF. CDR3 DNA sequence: TGTGCCAGCAGTGAATCTAGAGGGCAAGAGACCCAGTACTTC. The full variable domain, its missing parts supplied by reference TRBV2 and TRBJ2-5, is EPEVTQTPSHQVTQMGQEVILRCVPISNHLYFYWYRQILGQKVEFLVSFYNNEISEKSEIFDDQFSVERPDGSNFTLKIRSTKLEDSAMYFCASSESRGQETQYFGPGTRLLVL.